The 5 T cell receptor beta chains in this list originate from one sample, sequenced in a study of OX40 agonist ivuxolimab in advanced cancers. The table came from immunoSEQ multiplex PCR; TCRdb's copy has only in-frame clones and leaves some out. Of about 68,000 clones listed, roughly nine tenths are singletons. Sample: CD4+ or CD8+ T cells sorted from blood, taken in a trial of the OX40 agonist ivuxolimab. These receptors all come from an adult with an advanced solid tumor such as melanoma, head and neck, liver or kidney cancer.

A few counts support this clone. The chain links TRBV6-6 to TRBJ2-6; a weak D match, TRBD2 (6 bases). V was pared by 4 bases and J by 4 bases, with 11 bases between. Germline-derived CDR1 and CDR2 are MNHNY and SVGAGI (reference sequence). The CDR3 loop spans 15 amino acids. The CDR3 reads CASSSGGVGANVLTF. CDR3 in DNA: TGTGCCAGCAGTTCCGGAGGGGTCGGGGCCAACGTCCTGACTTTC.

This rearrangement joins TRBV5-1 to TRBJ2-5; D may be TRBD1 (5 bases). Trimming shortened V by 5 bases and J by 2 bases, and 7 bases separated the two germline ends. Germline V gene lookup returns CDR1 SGHRS and CDR2 YFSETQ. This CDR3 is built from 12 residues. The CDR3 loop is CASRTGQETQYF. In DNA, the CDR3 is TGCGCCAGCAGAACAGGACAAGAGACCCAGTACTTC.

The genes are TRBV7-3 and TRBJ2-7; 7 nucleotides agree with TRBD2. CDR3 size: 15 residues. V shed 5 bases, J shed 5 bases, and the junction held 12 bases outside the gene matches. Germline CDR1 reads SGHTA; CDR2 reads FQGTGA. Written as DNA, the CDR3 is TGTGCCAGCAGCGAGGGCCGCTTCGGGAGGAACGAGCAGTACTTC. As protein: CASSEGRFGRNEQYF.

Only a few counts were recorded for this clone. The chain combines TRBV30 with TRBJ1-5; 8 bases align to TRBD1. Germline CDR1 reads GTSNPN; CDR2 reads SVGIG (reference sequence). CDR3 length: 13 amino acids. V was pared by 4 bases and J by 1 base, with 0 bases of the junction left unmatched. The CDR3 spells CAWTGGSNQPQHF. CDR3 in DNA: TGTGCCTGGACAGGGGGCAGCAATCAGCCCCAGCATTTT.

This chain joins TRBV6-5 and TRBJ2-3; weak D call: TRBD2 (7 bases). The CDR3 sequence is 16 residues long. Per germline, CDR1 MNHEY and CDR2 SVGAGI. V dropped 2 bases and J dropped 5 bases, with 17 bases sitting between them. CDR3 nucleotides: TGTGCCAGCAGTTACAGGGCGGGGGCGTTGGTAGATACGCAGTATTTT. As protein: CASSYRAGALVDTQYF.